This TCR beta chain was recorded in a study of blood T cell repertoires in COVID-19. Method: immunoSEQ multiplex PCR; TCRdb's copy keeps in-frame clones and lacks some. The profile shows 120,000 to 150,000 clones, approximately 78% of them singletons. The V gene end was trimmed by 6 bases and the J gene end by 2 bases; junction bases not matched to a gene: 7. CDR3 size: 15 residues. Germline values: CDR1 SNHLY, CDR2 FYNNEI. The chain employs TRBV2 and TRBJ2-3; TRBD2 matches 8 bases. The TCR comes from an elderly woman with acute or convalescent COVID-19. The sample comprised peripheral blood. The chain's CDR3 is CASSEKRGITDTQYF. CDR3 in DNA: TGTGCCAGCAGCGAAAAGCGGGGGATCACAGATACGCAGTATTTT.